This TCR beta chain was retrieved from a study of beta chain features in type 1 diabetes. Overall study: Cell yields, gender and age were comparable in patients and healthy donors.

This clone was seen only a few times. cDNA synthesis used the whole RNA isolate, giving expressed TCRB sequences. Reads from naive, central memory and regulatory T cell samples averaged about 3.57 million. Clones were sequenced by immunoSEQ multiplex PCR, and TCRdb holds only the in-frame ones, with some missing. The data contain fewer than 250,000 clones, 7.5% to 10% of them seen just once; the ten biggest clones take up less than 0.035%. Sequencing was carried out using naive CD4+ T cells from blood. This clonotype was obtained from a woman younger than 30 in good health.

The CDR3 DNA is TGTGCCAGCAGCAGGGACTTCGACGAGCAGTACTTC. Its protein is CASSRDFDEQYF. This sequence joins TRBV21-1 and TRBJ2-7; TRBD2 is taken as the D call from the table, unchecked against the DNA. TRBV21-1 is labeled a pseudogene. CDR3 length: 12 residues.